Detailed here is one T cell receptor beta chain. The antigen is undetermined. This sample is drawn from a study of T cell responses to AZD1222 COVID-19 vaccine. Notes on the study in general: Vaccine-associated CD4 TCRs spanned spike, dominant at 160-218 and 743-854. Possibly, clonal diversity was underestimated; donors were largely white British and included more females.

Germline CDR1 reads LNHDA; CDR2 reads SQIVND (reference sequence). Trimming left V 3 bases short and J 0 bases short, with 9 bases between. The CDR3 is 15 residues long. The table came from immunoSEQ multiplex PCR; TCRdb's copy has only in-frame clones and leaves some out. This table has 55,000 to 80,000 clones, roughly 89% appearing once. Sequencing used peripheral blood, obtained on day 0 of AZD1222 vaccination. The sequence was obtained from an adult in good health. V gene TRBV19 combines with J gene TRBJ2-1, with D uncertain. CDR3 sequence: CASSIRTHSYNEQFF. As DNA, the CDR3 is TGTGCCAGTAGTATCCGGACCCACTCCTACAATGAGCAGTTCTTC.